This is a list of T cell receptor beta chains from one sample in a study of T cell responses to AZD1222 COVID-19 vaccine. Method: immunoSEQ multiplex PCR; TCRdb's copy keeps in-frame clones and lacks some. The repertoire has about 37,000 clones, 70% to 90% of them found once; the top ten carry approximately 6.5%. The sequenced sample was peripheral blood, obtained on day 0 of AZD1222 vaccination. The origin of the receptors is an adult in good health. CDR3s include the opening cysteine and the closing phenylalanine or tryptophan. D genes are given only for firm matches. Clone sizes are given selectively: once, few, many, or a class where the clone is expanded.

j_call: TRBJ1-2
d_call: .
v_call: TRBV29-1
clone_size: .
cdr3_nt: TGCAGCGTCCGGGGGACGGAGGTCTATGGCTACACCTTC
cdr3_aa: CSVRGTEVYGYTF

j_call: TRBJ1-1
d_call: .
v_call: TRBV13
clone_size: .
cdr3_nt: TGTGCCAGCAGATCCGACAGTGGCGGAGCTTTCTTT
cdr3_aa: CASRSDSGGAFF

j_call: TRBJ2-5
d_call: TRBD1
v_call: TRBV7-3
clone_size: .
cdr3_nt: TGTGCCAGCAGCCGCACGACAGGGGGCGGGGAGACCCAGTACTTC
cdr3_aa: CASSRTTGGGETQYF

j_call: TRBJ1-1
d_call: TRBD1
v_call: TRBV7-2
clone_size: .
cdr3_nt: TGTGCCAGCAGCTTACAAGGACAGGGGGACGAGGGAGCTTTCTTT
cdr3_aa: CASSLQGQGDEGAFF

j_call: TRBJ1-2
d_call: .
v_call: TRBV19
clone_size: .
cdr3_nt: TGTGCCAGTAGTATTGCGGGGGCCGGGGGCTACACCTTC
cdr3_aa: CASSIAGAGGYTF

j_call: TRBJ1-6
d_call: TRBD1
v_call: TRBV7-2
clone_size: .
cdr3_nt: TGTGCCAGCAGCCCAAACGAGGGGGCTAATTCACCCCTCCACTTT
cdr3_aa: CASSPNEGANSPLHF

j_call: TRBJ2-3
d_call: TRBD2
v_call: TRBV30
clone_size: .
cdr3_nt: TGTGCCTGGAGTACTAGCGGGGGAACAGATACGCAGTATTTT
cdr3_aa: CAWSTSGGTDTQYF

j_call: TRBJ2-3
d_call: TRBD1
v_call: TRBV29-1
clone_size: once
cdr3_nt: TGCAGCGCCAGGACAGGGCCCATAGATACGCAGTATTTT
cdr3_aa: CSARTGPIDTQYF

j_call: TRBJ1-3
d_call: TRBD1
v_call: TRBV4-1
clone_size: .
cdr3_nt: TGCGCCAGCAGCCAAGCCCCACAGGGGGCAACTGGAAACACCATATATTTT
cdr3_aa: CASSQAPQGATGNTIYF

j_call: TRBJ2-7
d_call: .
v_call: TRBV7-9
clone_size: .
cdr3_nt: TGTGCCAGCAGCTCGCCCATAGGTATTGTCGAGCAGTACTTC
cdr3_aa: CASSSPIGIVEQYF

j_call: TRBJ1-2
d_call: .
v_call: TRBV30
clone_size: .
cdr3_nt: TGTGCCTCCCCCCGGGGAGGAGGCTACACCTTC
cdr3_aa: CASPRGGGYTF

j_call: TRBJ1-5
d_call: .
v_call: TRBV28
clone_size: .
cdr3_nt: TGTGCCAGCAGTCTGGGACCTAATCAGCCCCAGCATTTT
cdr3_aa: CASSLGPNQPQHF

j_call: TRBJ1-5
d_call: TRBD1
v_call: TRBV19
clone_size: .
cdr3_nt: TGTGCCAGTAGTTTTTCCGGGACAGGGGGCATGGACCAGCCCCAGCATTTT
cdr3_aa: CASSFSGTGGMDQPQHF

j_call: TRBJ2-2
d_call: TRBD2
v_call: TRBV7-6
clone_size: .
cdr3_nt: TGTGCCAGCACTCGGACCAGCGGGAGGGTACGCACCGGGGAGCTGTTTTTT
cdr3_aa: CASTRTSGRVRTGELFF

j_call: TRBJ1-6
d_call: .
v_call: TRBV6-1
clone_size: .
cdr3_nt: TGTGCCAGCAGTGAACAGCAATCACCCCTCCACTTT
cdr3_aa: CASSEQQSPLHF

j_call: TRBJ1-1
d_call: TRBD1
v_call: TRBV28
clone_size: .
cdr3_nt: TGTGCCAGCAGTTTTCCGGGACAGGGGGTGAACACTGAAGCTTTCTTT
cdr3_aa: CASSFPGQGVNTEAFF

j_call: TRBJ1-3
d_call: .
v_call: TRBV28
clone_size: .
cdr3_nt: TGTGCCAGCAGTTTATGGGGGGTCTCTGGAAACACCATATATTTT
cdr3_aa: CASSLWGVSGNTIYF

j_call: TRBJ2-3
d_call: TRBD1
v_call: TRBV24-1
clone_size: once
cdr3_nt: TGTGCCACCAGTGATTTGCAAAGGGTAACCGGGACAGTAAGCACAGATACGCAGTATTTT
cdr3_aa: CATSDLQRVTGTVSTDTQYF

j_call: TRBJ1-6
d_call: .
v_call: TRBV30
clone_size: .
cdr3_nt: TGTGCCTGGAGGAGGCCAGGTGATAATTCACCCCTCCACTTT
cdr3_aa: CAWRRPGDNSPLHF

j_call: TRBJ1-1
d_call: TRBD1
v_call: TRBV7-6
clone_size: .
cdr3_nt: TGTGCCAGCAGCCCGCCCCGACAGGGGGTAACGGAAGCTTTCTTT
cdr3_aa: CASSPPRQGVTEAFF

j_call: TRBJ1-3
d_call: .
v_call: TRBV6-4
clone_size: .
cdr3_nt: TGTGCCAGGGGCGACGAGGGAAACACCATATATTTT
cdr3_aa: CARGDEGNTIYF

j_call: TRBJ1-2
d_call: .
v_call: TRBV19
clone_size: .
cdr3_nt: TGTGCCAGTACCCTCCTCACAGCGTTTACGGGCTACACCTTC
cdr3_aa: CASTLLTAFTGYTF

j_call: TRBJ1-5
d_call: TRBD1
v_call: TRBV19
clone_size: .
cdr3_nt: TGTGCCAGTAACCTCCGGGACAGGGGAAATCAGCCCCAGCATTTT
cdr3_aa: CASNLRDRGNQPQHF

j_call: TRBJ2-1
d_call: .
v_call: TRBV7-2
clone_size: .
cdr3_nt: TGTGCCAGCAGCGTAGATCAGTACGAGGAGTTCTTC
cdr3_aa: CASSVDQYEEFF

j_call: TRBJ1-5
d_call: .
v_call: TRBV6-2/TRBV6-3
clone_size: .
cdr3_nt: TGTGCCAGCAGTTACCTCCGGGCTAATCAGCCCCAGCATTTT
cdr3_aa: CASSYLRANQPQHF

j_call: TRBJ2-7
d_call: .
v_call: TRBV5-1
clone_size: .
cdr3_nt: TGCGCCAGCAGCTTCCGGGGGGACAACGAGCAGTACTTC
cdr3_aa: CASSFRGDNEQYF

j_call: TRBJ1-6
d_call: TRBD1
v_call: TRBV2
clone_size: once
cdr3_nt: TGTGCCAGCAGTCCGGGACAGGGATTTCCACCCCTCCACTTT
cdr3_aa: CASSPGQGFPPLHF

j_call: TRBJ2-3
d_call: .
v_call: TRBV10-3
clone_size: once
cdr3_nt: TGTGCCATCAGCGGAGCAGCCCCGGATACGCAGTATTTT
cdr3_aa: CAISGAAPDTQYF

j_call: TRBJ1-4
d_call: .
v_call: TRBV7-9
clone_size: .
cdr3_nt: TGTGCCAGCAGCCCCCGGACAGACGGGGATGAAAAACTGTTTTTT
cdr3_aa: CASSPRTDGDEKLFF

j_call: TRBJ2-1
d_call: TRBD2
v_call: TRBV3-1/TRBV3-2
clone_size: .
cdr3_nt: TGTGCCAGCAGCCATGATTTAGCGGGAGAACCCTACAATGAGCAGTTCTTC
cdr3_aa: CASSHDLAGEPYNEQFF

j_call: TRBJ2-7
d_call: .
v_call: TRBV5-1
clone_size: .
cdr3_nt: TGCGCCAGCAGCTTGTCCGGACCCTACGAGCAGTACTTC
cdr3_aa: CASSLSGPYEQYF

j_call: TRBJ1-2
d_call: .
v_call: TRBV29-1
clone_size: .
cdr3_nt: TGCAGCGTTGAAGATCTGGACTCCTCATTCTATGGCTACACCTTC
cdr3_aa: CSVEDLDSSFYGYTF

j_call: TRBJ1-3
d_call: .
v_call: TRBV30
clone_size: .
cdr3_nt: TGTGCCTGGAAGCGGAGGGCAAGTGGAAACACCATATATTTT
cdr3_aa: CAWKRRASGNTIYF

j_call: TRBJ1-5
d_call: TRBD1
v_call: TRBV6-5
clone_size: .
cdr3_nt: TGTGCCAGCACTCCGGGACAGGGGTATTTTCAGCCCCAGCATTTT
cdr3_aa: CASTPGQGYFQPQHF

j_call: TRBJ1-2
d_call: TRBD1
v_call: TRBV23-1
clone_size: .
cdr3_nt: TGCGCCAGCAGTCAAACTAGGACAGGGTTTCGAGCCCTGTATGGCTACACCTTC
cdr3_aa: CASSQTRTGFRALYGYTF